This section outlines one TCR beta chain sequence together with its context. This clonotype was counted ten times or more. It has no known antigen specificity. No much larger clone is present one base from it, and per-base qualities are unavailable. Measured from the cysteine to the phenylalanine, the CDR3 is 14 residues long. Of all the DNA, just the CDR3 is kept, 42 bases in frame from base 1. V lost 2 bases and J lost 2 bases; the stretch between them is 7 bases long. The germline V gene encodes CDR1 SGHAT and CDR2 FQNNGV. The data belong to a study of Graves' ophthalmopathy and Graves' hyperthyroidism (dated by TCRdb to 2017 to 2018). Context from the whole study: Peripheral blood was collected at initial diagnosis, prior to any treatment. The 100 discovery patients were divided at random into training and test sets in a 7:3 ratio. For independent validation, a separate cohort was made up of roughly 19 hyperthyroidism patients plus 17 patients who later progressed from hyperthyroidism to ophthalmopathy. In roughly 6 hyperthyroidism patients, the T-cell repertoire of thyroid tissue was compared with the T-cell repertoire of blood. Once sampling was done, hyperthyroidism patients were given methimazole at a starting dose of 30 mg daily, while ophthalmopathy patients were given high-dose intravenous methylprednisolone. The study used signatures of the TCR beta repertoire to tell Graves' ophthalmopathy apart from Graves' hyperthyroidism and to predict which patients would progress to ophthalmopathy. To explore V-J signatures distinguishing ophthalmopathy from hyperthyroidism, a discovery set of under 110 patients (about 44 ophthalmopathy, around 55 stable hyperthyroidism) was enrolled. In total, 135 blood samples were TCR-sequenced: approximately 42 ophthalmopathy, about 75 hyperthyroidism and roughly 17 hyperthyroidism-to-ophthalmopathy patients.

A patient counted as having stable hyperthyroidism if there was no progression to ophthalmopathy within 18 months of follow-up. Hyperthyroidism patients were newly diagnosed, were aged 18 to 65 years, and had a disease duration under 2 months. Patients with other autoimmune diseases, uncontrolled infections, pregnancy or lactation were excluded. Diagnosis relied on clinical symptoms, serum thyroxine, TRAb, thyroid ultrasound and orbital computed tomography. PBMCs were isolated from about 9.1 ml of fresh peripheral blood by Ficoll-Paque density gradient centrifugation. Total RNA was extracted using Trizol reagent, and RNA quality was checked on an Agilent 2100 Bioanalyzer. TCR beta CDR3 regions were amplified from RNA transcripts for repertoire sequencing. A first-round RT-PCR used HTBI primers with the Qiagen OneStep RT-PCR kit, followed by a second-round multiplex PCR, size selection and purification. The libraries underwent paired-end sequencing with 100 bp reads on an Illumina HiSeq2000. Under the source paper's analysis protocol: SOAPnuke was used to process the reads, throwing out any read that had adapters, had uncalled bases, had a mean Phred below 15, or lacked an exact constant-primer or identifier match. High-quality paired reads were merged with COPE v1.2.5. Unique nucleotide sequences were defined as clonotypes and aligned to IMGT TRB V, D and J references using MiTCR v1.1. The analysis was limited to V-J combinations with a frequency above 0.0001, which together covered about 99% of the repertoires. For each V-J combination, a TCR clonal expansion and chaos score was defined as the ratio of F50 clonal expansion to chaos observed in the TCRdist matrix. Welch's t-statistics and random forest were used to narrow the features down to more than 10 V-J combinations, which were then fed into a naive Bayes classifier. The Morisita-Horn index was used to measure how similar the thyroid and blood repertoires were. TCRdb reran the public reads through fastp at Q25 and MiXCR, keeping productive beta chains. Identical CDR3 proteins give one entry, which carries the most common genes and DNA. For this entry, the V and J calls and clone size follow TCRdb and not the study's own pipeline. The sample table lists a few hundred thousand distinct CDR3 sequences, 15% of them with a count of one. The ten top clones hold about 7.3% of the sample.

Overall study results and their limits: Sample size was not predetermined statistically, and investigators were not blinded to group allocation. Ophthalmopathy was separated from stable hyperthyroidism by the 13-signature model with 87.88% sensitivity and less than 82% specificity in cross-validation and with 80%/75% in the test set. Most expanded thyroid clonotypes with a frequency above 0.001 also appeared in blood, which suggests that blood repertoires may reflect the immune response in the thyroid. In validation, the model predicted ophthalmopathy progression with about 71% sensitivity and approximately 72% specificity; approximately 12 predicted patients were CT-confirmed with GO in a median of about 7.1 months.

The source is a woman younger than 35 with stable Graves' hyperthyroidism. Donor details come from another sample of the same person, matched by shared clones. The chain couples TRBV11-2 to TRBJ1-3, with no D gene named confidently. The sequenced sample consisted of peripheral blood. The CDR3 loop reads CASSLLSPGNTIYF. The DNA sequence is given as TGTGCCAGCAGCTTACTATCGCCTGGAAACACCATATATTTT.